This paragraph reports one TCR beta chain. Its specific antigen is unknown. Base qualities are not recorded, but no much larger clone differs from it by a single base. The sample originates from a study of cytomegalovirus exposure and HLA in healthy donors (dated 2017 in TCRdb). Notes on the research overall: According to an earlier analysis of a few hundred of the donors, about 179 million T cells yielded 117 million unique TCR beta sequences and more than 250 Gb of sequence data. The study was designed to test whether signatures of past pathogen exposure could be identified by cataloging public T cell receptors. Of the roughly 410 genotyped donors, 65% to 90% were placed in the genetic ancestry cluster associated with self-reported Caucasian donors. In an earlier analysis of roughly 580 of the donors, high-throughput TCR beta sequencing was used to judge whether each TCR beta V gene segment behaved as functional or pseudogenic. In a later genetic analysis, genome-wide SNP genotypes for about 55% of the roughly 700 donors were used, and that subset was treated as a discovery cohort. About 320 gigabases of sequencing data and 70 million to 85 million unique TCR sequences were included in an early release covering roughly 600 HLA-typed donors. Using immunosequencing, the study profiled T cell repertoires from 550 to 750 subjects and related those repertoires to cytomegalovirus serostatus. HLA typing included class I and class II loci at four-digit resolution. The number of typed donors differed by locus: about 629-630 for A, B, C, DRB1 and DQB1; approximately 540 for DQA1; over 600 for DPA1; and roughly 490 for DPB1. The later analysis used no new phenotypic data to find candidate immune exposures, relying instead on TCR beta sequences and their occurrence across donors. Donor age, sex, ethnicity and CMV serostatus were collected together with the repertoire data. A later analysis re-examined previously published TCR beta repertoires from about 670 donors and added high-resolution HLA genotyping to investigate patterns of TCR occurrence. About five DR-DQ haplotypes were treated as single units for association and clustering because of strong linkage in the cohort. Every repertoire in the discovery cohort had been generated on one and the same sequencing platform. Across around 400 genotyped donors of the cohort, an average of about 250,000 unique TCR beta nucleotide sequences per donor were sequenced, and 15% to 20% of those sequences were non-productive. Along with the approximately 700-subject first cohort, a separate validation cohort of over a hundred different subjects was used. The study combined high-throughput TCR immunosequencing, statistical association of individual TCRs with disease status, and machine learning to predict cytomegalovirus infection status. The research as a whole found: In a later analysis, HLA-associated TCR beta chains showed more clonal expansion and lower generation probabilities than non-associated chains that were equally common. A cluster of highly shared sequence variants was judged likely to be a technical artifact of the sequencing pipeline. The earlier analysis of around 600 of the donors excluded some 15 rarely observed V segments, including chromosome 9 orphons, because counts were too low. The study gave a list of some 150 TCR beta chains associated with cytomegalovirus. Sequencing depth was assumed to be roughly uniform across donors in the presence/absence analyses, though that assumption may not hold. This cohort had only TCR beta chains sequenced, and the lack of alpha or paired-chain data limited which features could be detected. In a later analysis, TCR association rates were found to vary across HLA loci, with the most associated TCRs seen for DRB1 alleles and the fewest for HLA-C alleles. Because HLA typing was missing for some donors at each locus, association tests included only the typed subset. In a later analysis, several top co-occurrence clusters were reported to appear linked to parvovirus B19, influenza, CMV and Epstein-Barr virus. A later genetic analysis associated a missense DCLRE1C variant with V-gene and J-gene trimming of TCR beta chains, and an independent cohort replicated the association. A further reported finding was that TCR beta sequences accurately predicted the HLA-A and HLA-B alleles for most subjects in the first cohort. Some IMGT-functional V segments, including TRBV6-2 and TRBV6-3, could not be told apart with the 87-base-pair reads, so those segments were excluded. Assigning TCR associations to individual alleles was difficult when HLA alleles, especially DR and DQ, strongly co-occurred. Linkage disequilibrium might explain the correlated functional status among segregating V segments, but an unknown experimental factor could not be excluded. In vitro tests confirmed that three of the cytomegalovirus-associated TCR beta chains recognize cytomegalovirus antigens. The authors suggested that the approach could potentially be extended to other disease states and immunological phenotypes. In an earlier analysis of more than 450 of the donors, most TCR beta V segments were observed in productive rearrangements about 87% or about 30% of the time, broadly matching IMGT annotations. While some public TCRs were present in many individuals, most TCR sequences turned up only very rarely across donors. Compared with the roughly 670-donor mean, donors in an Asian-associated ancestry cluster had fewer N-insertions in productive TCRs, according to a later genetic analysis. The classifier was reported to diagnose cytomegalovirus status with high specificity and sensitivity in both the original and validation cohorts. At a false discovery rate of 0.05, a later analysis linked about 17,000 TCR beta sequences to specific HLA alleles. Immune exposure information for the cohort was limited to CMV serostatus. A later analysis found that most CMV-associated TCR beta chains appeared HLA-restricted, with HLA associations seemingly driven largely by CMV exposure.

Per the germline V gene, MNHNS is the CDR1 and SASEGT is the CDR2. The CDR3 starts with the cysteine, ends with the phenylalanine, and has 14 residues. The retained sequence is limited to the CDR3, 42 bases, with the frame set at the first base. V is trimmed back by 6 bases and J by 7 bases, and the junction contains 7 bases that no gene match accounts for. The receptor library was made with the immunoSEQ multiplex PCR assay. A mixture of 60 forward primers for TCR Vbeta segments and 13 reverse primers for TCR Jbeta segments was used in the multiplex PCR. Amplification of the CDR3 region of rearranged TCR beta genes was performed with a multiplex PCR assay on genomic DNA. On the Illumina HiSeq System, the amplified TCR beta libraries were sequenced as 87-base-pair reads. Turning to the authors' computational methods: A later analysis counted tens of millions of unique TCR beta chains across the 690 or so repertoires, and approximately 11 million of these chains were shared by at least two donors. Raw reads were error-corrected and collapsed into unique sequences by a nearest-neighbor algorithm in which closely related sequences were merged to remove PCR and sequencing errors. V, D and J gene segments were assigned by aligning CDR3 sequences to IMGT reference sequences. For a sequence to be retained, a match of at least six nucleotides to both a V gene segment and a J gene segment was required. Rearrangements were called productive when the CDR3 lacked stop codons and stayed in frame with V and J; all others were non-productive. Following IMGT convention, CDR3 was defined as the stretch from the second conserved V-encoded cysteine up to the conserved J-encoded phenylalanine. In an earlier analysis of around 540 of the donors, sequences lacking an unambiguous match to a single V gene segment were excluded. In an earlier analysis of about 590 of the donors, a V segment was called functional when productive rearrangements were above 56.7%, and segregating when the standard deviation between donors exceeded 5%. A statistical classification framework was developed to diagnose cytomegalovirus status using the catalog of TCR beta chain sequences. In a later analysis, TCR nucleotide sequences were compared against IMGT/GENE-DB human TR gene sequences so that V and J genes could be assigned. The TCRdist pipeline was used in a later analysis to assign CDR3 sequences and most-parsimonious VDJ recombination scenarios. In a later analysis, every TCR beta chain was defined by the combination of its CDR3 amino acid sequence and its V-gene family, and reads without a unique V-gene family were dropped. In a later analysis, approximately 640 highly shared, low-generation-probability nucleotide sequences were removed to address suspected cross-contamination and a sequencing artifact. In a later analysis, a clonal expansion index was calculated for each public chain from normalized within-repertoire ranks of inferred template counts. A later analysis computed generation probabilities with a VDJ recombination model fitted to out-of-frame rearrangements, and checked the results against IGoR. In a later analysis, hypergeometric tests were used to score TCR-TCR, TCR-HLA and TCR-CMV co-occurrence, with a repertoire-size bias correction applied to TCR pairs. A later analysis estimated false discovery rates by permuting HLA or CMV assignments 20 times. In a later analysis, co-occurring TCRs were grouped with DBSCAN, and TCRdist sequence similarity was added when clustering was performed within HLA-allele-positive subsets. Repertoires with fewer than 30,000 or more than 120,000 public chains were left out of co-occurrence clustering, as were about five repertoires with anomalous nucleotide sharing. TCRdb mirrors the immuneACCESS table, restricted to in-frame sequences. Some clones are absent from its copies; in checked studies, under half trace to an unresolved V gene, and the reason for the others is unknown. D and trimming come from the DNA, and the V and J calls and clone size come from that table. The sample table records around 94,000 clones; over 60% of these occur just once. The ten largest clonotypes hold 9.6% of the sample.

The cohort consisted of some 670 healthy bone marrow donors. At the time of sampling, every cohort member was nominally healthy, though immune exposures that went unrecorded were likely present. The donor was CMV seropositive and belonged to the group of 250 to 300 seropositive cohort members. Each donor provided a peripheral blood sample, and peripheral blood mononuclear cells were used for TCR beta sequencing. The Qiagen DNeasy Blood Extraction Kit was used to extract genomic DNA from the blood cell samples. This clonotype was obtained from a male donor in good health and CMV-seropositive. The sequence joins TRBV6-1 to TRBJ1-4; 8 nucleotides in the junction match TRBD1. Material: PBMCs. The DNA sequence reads TGTGCCAGCAGACCTTCAGGGGGCTCTGAAAAACTGTTTTTT. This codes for CASRPSGGSEKLFF.